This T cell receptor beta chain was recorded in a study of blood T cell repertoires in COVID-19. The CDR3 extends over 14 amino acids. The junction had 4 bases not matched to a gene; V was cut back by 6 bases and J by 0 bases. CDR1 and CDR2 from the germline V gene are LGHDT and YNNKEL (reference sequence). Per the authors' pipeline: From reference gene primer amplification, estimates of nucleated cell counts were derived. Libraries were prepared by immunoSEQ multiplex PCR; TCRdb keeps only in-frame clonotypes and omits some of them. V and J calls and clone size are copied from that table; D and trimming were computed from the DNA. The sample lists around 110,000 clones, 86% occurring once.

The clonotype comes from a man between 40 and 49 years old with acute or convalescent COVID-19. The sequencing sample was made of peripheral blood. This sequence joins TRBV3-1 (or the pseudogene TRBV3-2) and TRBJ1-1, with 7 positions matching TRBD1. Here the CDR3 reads CASSPGQLNTEAFF. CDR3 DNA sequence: TGTGCCAGCAGTCCGGGACAGCTGAACACTGAAGCTTTCTTT.